The rows below give T cell receptor beta chains drawn from one sample of a study of control samples from healthy donors and cancer patients. Sequencing was performed with immunoSEQ multiplex PCR; in TCRdb, only in-frame clones are kept and a portion is missing. The sample records just under 60,000 clones, under 95% being singletons. The source material was PBMCs. Receptors were obtained from a man aged 35-49 years with colorectal cancer. The CDR3 runs from the conserved cysteine through the conserved F or W. Fields, in order: CDR3 length, V gene, J gene, CDR3 protein.

CDR3 length: 17
V gene: TRBV30
J gene: TRBJ1-5
CDR3 protein: CACHRDRGSIGNQPQHF

CDR3 length: 15
V gene: TRBV6-5
J gene: TRBJ2-7
CDR3 protein: CASSYSFRGSYEQYF

CDR3 length: 15
V gene: TRBV6-5
J gene: TRBJ1-5
CDR3 protein: CASSSYRGGNQPQHF

CDR3 length: 17
V gene: TRBV3-1/TRBV3-2
J gene: TRBJ2-3
CDR3 protein: CASSQDRAGGFTDTQYF

CDR3 length: 16
V gene: TRBV7-3
J gene: TRBJ2-7
CDR3 protein: CASSPRGLAGDYEQYF

CDR3 length: 12
V gene: TRBV7-9
J gene: TRBJ2-7
CDR3 protein: CASSLESYEQYF

CDR3 length: 17
V gene: TRBV7-8
J gene: TRBJ1-1
CDR3 protein: CASSLLLPSPRGTEAFF

CDR3 length: 17
V gene: TRBV6-1
J gene: TRBJ2-1
CDR3 protein: CASSEAIAGVRSDEQFF

CDR3 length: 16
V gene: TRBV4-1
J gene: TRBJ1-3
CDR3 protein: CASSPSPRSGGNTIYF

CDR3 length: 17
V gene: TRBV7-9
J gene: TRBJ2-3
CDR3 protein: CASSLSGLAGGTDTQYF

CDR3 length: 15
V gene: TRBV7-6
J gene: TRBJ2-5
CDR3 protein: CASSSETGGQGSQYF

CDR3 length: 17
V gene: TRBV25-1
J gene: TRBJ1-3
CDR3 protein: CASSEYGDRGAGNTIYF

CDR3 length: 16
V gene: TRBV3-1/TRBV3-2
J gene: TRBJ1-5
CDR3 protein: CASSQGGPQSNQPQHF

CDR3 length: 14
V gene: TRBV27
J gene: TRBJ1-1
CDR3 protein: CASSKDRVNTEAFF

CDR3 length: 15
V gene: TRBV4-1
J gene: TRBJ1-1
CDR3 protein: CASSQDRDRNTEAFF

CDR3 length: 15
V gene: TRBV5-6
J gene: TRBJ1-2
CDR3 protein: CASSFLRTGDYGYTF

CDR3 length: 14
V gene: TRBV18
J gene: TRBJ1-6
CDR3 protein: CASSPRADNSPLHF

CDR3 length: 16
V gene: TRBV7-2
J gene: TRBJ2-5
CDR3 protein: CASSPVRGGGGETQYF

CDR3 length: 13
V gene: TRBV3-1/TRBV3-2
J gene: TRBJ2-7
CDR3 protein: CASSQRGGYEQYF

CDR3 length: 14
V gene: TRBV18
J gene: TRBJ1-5
CDR3 protein: CASSRQGSNQPQHF

CDR3 length: 16
V gene: TRBV28
J gene: TRBJ1-2
CDR3 protein: CASSLAQGHQSGGYTF

CDR3 length: 14
V gene: TRBV4-3
J gene: TRBJ1-1
CDR3 protein: CASSVGIGEREAFF

CDR3 length: 15
V gene: TRBV7-2
J gene: TRBJ2-1
CDR3 protein: CASSLEAGRPFGQFF

CDR3 length: 16
V gene: TRBV24-1
J gene: TRBJ2-3
CDR3 protein: CATSDPTGGGTDTQYF

CDR3 length: 19
V gene: TRBV21-1
J gene: TRBJ1-5
CDR3 protein: CASSSQKGSGTYQLQPQHF

CDR3 length: 13
V gene: TRBV6-6
J gene: TRBJ1-2
CDR3 protein: CASSLEGKVGYTF

CDR3 length: 13
V gene: TRBV30
J gene: TRBJ1-1
CDR3 protein: CAWSAWDRPKAFF

CDR3 length: 15
V gene: TRBV9
J gene: TRBJ1-6
CDR3 protein: CASSPQEQGRSPLHF

CDR3 length: 14
V gene: TRBV4-1
J gene: TRBJ1-2
CDR3 protein: CASSPGQMNYGYTF

CDR3 length: 14
V gene: TRBV6-1
J gene: TRBJ1-3
CDR3 protein: CASSEQVPGNTIYF

CDR3 length: 15
V gene: TRBV6-5
J gene: TRBJ1-3
CDR3 protein: CASRGDSLGGNTIYF